This TCR beta chain was documented in a study of T cells in Graves' hyperthyroidism and ophthalmopathy. The CDR3 contains 18 residues. Germline V gene lookup returns CDR1 SGHKS and CDR2 YYEKEE (reference sequence). V gave up 3 bases and J gave up 1 base; unmatched junction bases: 9. There were TCR beta CDR3 regions amplified from RNA transcripts. The HTBI primer set drove a first-round RT-PCR of the TCR CDR3. MiXCR, run by TCRdb on the multiplex PCR reads, gives a single entry per CDR3 protein. This sample yields some 770,000 distinct CDR3 sequences, of which roughly 15% are seen a single time; over 7.5% belongs to the top ten. About this clonotype: Its matching antigen is unknown.

Overall study findings and caveats: Ophthalmopathy was told apart from stable hyperthyroidism by a 13 V-J model.

The sequenced sample was blood. The TCR sequence derives from a man in his late teens or twenties with Graves' hyperthyroidism. This rearrangement joins TRBV5-5 to TRBJ2-6, with 8 bases aligning to TRBD1. Written as DNA, the CDR3 is TGTGCCAGCAGCTGGGACAGGCTTCAGGTATCTGGGGCCAACGTCCTGACTTTC. Translated, it gives CASSWDRLQVSGANVLTF.